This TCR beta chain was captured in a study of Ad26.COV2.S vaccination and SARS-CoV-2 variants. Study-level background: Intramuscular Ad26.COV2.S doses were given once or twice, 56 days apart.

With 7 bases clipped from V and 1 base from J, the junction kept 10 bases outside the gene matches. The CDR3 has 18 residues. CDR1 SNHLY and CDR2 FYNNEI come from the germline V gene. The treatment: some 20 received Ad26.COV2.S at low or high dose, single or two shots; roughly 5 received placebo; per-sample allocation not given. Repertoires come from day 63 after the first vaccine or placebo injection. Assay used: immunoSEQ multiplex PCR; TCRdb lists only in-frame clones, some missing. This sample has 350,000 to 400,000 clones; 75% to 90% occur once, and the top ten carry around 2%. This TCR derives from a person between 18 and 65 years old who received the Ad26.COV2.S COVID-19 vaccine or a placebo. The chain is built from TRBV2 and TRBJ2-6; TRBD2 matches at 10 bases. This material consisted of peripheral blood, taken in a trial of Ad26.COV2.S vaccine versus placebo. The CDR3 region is CASTRTETSGSGANVLTF. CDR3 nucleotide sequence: TGTGCCAGCACCCGAACGGAGACTAGCGGGTCTGGGGCCAACGTCCTGACTTTC.